Listed here are 8 T cell receptor delta chains from one sample, sequenced in a study of gamma-delta T cells after stem cell transplantation. TCRdb reapplied CATT to the RT-PCR reads. The sample has over 3,000 delta-chain clones, 1.9% seen once. The sample comprised gamma-delta T cells. Receptors originate from a human donor. It is not recorded whose cells these are; they may come from a transplant donor.

By share, this clone ranks as medium-sized (0.01 to 0.1%). The same CDR3 can be traced to other DNA sequences in this sample. The rearrangement joins TRDV1 to TRDJ1, with 7 bases lining up with TRDD3. CDR1 TSWWSYY and CDR2 QGS come from the germline V gene. Losses at the gene ends were 2 bases for V and 0 bases for J; bases not matched to a gene: 27. The CDR3 consists of 23 residues. The CDR3 DNA reads as TGTGCTCTTGGGGAAAGTGTGACCCTTCTCGCCAAACCCTGGGGGCCCGACACCGATAAACTCATCTTT. Protein: CALGESVTLLAKPWGPDTDKLIF.

Comment on this clone: With only one base between it and a far larger clone, this is likely a read error. The genes are TRDV2 and TRDJ3; 7 bases fit TRDD3. The V gene's germline CDR1 is GEAIGNYY and CDR2 EKD. The CDR3 spans 19 residues. This chain's CDR3 is CACDTVGGESSRDTRQMFF. CDR3 nucleotide sequence: TGTGCCTGTGACACCGTTGGGGGAGAGAGCTCCAGGGACACCCGACAGATGTTTTTC.

For this clone: The protein in TCRdb stems from a much larger clone and differs at residue 8 from this DNA's translation, likely a read error; here the protein is translated from the DNA. CDR3 loop: CACDFLGADKLIF. Written as DNA, the CDR3 is TGTGCCTGTGACTTCCTGGGGGCCGATAAACTCATCTTT. This sequence joins TRDV2 and TRDJ1; 7 positions agree with TRDD3. Germline V gives CDR1 GEAIGNYY, CDR2 EKD. The CDR3 extends over 13 amino acids. V shed 3 bases, J shed 3 bases, and the junction held 3 bases outside the gene matches.

By share of the sample, this clone is medium-sized. The chain recombines TRDV1 with TRDJ1; TRDD3 matches at 12 bases. The V segment lost 4 bases and the J segment 2 bases; nucleotides outside the gene matches: 26. This CDR3 has 23 amino acids. The germline gives CDR1 TSWWSYY, CDR2 QGS. CDR3 sequence: CALGGLPAFLLVLGDTSTDKLIF. Written as DNA, the CDR3 is TGTGCTCTTGGGGGACTACCGGCCTTCCTACTTGTACTGGGGGATACTAGTACCGATAAACTCATCTTT.

This clone was observed a handful of times. TCRdb attributes to this sequence the protein of a much larger clone, which differs from the DNA translation at residue 8; a read error is likely, and the protein displayed is translated from the DNA. This sequence joins TRDV2 and TRDJ1, with 7 bases that match TRDD3. The ends lost 0 bases at V and 0 bases at J; junction bases unmatched: 12. CDR1 GEAIGNYY and CDR2 EKD come from the germline V gene. This CDR3 contains 18 residues. Written as DNA, the CDR3 is TGTGCCTGTGACACCCTGATGAGGATACGCGGGGACACCGATAAACTCATCTTT. Translated: CACDTLMRIRGDTDKLIF.

Sample share makes this clone medium-sized. The chain employs TRDV2 and TRDJ1, with D unresolved. This CDR3 is 14 amino acids long. CDR1 and CDR2 (germline): GEAIGNYY, EKD. Trimming removed 1 base at V and 3 bases at J, with 11 bases between. CDR3 nucleotides: TGTGCCTGTGACACGGTAGGTCCTCCCGATAAACTCATCTTT. It yields the protein CACDTVGPPDKLIF.

This clone was observed a few times. A far larger clone is one base from this, pointing to a likely read error. The chain is built from TRDV2 and TRDJ1, with 13 bases lining up with TRDD3. CDR1 GEAIGNYY and CDR2 EKD come from the germline V gene. This CDR3 is 22 amino acids long. Trimming took 3 bases from V and 0 from J; bases not matched to a gene: 21. The CDR3 loop reads CACDRSYWGIRSTPSYTDKLIF. CDR3 nucleotides: TGTGCCTGTGACCGATCGTACTGGGGGATACGTAGTACGCCATCGTACACCGATAAACTCATCTTT.

This clone is labeled as medium-sized. Other DNA variants within this sample encode the same CDR3. The chain uses TRDV2 and TRDJ3; TRDD3 aligns across 12 bases. After removal of 3 bases from V and 0 bases from J, the junction contained 17 bases not matched to a gene. Germline CDR1 and CDR2: GEAIGNYY and EKD. The CDR3 covers 23 residues. The CDR3 sequence is CACDAGYWGIQDGGSWDTRQMFF. CDR3 nucleotide sequence: TGTGCCTGTGACGCGGGATACTGGGGGATACAAGACGGAGGCTCCTGGGACACCCGACAGATGTTTTTC.